A selection of T cell receptor beta chains follows, all from one sample in a study of cytotoxic CD8 clonotypes in ibrutinib-treated CLL. Repertoires were generated with immunoSEQ multiplex PCR, while TCRdb's copy carries only in-frame clones and drops some. Of 150,000 to 200,000 clones in the sample, 70% to 85% are singletons; the top ten hold about 5%. Sequenced material: PBMCs, taken after 24 months of ibrutinib treatment. Every receptor here comes from a human donor with chronic lymphocytic leukemia. The CDR3 runs from the conserved cysteine through the conserved F or W. D genes are given only for firm matches. Part of the rows lack a size; the others show once, few, many or a class for expanded clones.

J gene | clone size | V gene | D gene | CDR3 protein | CDR3 DNA
TRBJ1-1 | . | TRBV11-1 | . | CASSSLFNTEAFF | TGTGCCAGCAGCTCTCTATTTAACACTGAAGCTTTCTTT
TRBJ2-4 | once | TRBV2 | TRBD1 | CASRRGTARSKNIQYF | TGTGCCAGCAGGAGGGGGACAGCTCGTTCCAAAAACATTCAGTACTTC
TRBJ2-3 | . | TRBV4-3 | TRBD1 | CASSQWGQGASTDTQYF | TGCGCCAGCAGCCAATGGGGACAGGGGGCTAGCACAGATACGCAGTATTTT
TRBJ1-5 | . | TRBV7-9 | . | CATTGSNQPQHF | TGTGCCACCACGGGTAGCAATCAGCCCCAGCATTTT
TRBJ2-3 | . | TRBV14 | . | CASSLRGTGLDTQYF | TGTGCCAGCAGCCTTAGGGGAACGGGACTAGATACGCAGTATTTT
TRBJ2-3 | . | TRBV18 | TRBD2 | CASSPLAGGVSTDTQYF | TGTGCCAGCTCACCGCTGGCGGGAGGGGTCAGCACAGATACGCAGTATTTT
TRBJ1-3 | . | TRBV19 | . | CASSLGGPGNTIYF | TGTGCCAGTAGTTTGGGGGGGCCAGGAAACACCATATATTTT
TRBJ2-7 | few | TRBV30 | . | CAWSVGPPDQYEQYF | TGTGCCTGGAGTGTAGGTCCGCCGGACCAATACGAGCAGTACTTC
TRBJ1-2 | once | TRBV27 | TRBD1 | CASSWTPGQGRYGYTF | TGTGCCAGCAGTTGGACTCCGGGACAGGGTCGCTATGGCTACACCTTC
TRBJ2-3 | . | TRBV13 | . | CASSRDSRDTQYF | TGTGCCAGCAGCCGGGACTCCCGAGATACGCAGTATTTT
TRBJ2-7 | . | TRBV6-5 | TRBD1 | CASSRDRGYYEQYF | TGTGCCAGCAGCAGGGACAGGGGATACTACGAGCAGTACTTC
TRBJ2-3 | . | TRBV7-9 | . | CASSLATLSTDTQYF | TGTGCCAGCAGCTTAGCGACGCTTAGCACAGATACGCAGTATTTT
TRBJ1-5 | few | TRBV19 | . | CATGGGGTSNQPQHF | TGTGCCACAGGCGGGGGCGGAACCAGCAATCAGCCCCAGCATTTT
TRBJ1-4 | . | TRBV19 | . | CASSIGQGLNNEKLFF | TGTGCCAGTAGTATAGGCCAGGGGCTCAATAATGAAAAACTGTTTTTT
TRBJ2-5 | . | TRBV15 | TRBD2 | CATSRATSGVQETQYF | TGTGCCACCAGCAGAGCGACTAGCGGGGTCCAAGAGACCCAGTACTTC
TRBJ1-2 | once | TRBV5-4 | TRBD1 | CASSARDRGGYGYTF | TGTGCCAGCAGCGCCCGGGACAGGGGGGGCTATGGCTACACCTTC
TRBJ1-2 | . | TRBV11-2 | . | CASSLGGARGYTF | TGTGCCAGCAGCTTAGGGGGGGCCCGTGGCTACACCTTC
TRBJ2-1 | . | TRBV5-1 | . | CASSSDRSSYNEQFF | TGCGCCAGCAGCTCCGACAGGAGCTCCTACAATGAGCAGTTCTTC
TRBJ2-5 | . | TRBV18 | TRBD2 | CASSPRQGRIAGVQETQYF | TGTGCCAGCTCACCACGACAGGGACGCATAGCGGGAGTCCAAGAGACCCAGTACTTC
TRBJ1-5 | . | TRBV29-1 | . | CSVEQGNNQPQHF | TGCAGCGTGGAACAGGGTAACAATCAGCCCCAGCATTTT
TRBJ2-7 | . | TRBV28 | . | CASSLSRQKSSYEQYF | TGTGCCAGCAGTTTATCTAGACAGAAAAGCTCCTACGAGCAGTACTTC
TRBJ2-1 | . | TRBV6-5 | TRBD1 | CASRSDRGEANEQFF | TGTGCCAGCAGATCTGACAGGGGGGAGGCAAATGAGCAGTTCTTC
TRBJ2-1 | . | TRBV27 | . | CASRQGGDNEQFF | TGTGCCAGCAGACAGGGGGGGGACAATGAGCAGTTCTTC
TRBJ2-1 | once | TRBV7-9 | TRBD2 | CASSLGWSGLEYNEQFF | TGTGCCAGCAGCTTAGGCTGGTCGGGACTAGAATACAATGAGCAGTTCTTC
TRBJ1-2 | few | TRBV27 | . | CASSLRDSPWIANYGYTF | TGTGCCAGCAGTTTACGGGACTCTCCTTGGATTGCTAACTATGGCTACACCTTC
TRBJ2-7 | . | TRBV5-8 | TRBD2 | CASSPGEGLISPYEQYF | TGTGCCAGCAGCCCTGGGGAGGGGTTGATATCTCCCTACGAGCAGTACTTC
TRBJ1-1 | . | TRBV18 | . | CASSRQEDLEAFF | TGTGCCAGCTCACGACAAGAGGACCTTGAAGCTTTCTTT
TRBJ2-1 | . | TRBV21-1 | . | CASSIAGSSYNEQFF | TGTGCCAGCAGCATAGCGGGGAGCTCCTACAATGAGCAGTTCTTC